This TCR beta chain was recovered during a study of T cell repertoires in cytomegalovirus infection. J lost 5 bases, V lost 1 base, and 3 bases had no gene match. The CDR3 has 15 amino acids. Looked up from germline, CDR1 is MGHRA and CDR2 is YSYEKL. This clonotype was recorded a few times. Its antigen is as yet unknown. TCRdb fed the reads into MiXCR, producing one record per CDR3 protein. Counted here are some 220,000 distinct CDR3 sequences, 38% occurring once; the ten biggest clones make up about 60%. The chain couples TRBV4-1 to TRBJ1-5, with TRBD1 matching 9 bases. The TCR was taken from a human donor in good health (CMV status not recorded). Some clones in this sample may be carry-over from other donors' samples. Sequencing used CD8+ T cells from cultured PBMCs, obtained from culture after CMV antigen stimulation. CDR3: CASSQGTGEDQPQHF. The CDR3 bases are TGCGCCAGCAGCCAAGGGACAGGGGAGGATCAGCCCCAGCATTTT.